The T cell receptor beta chain described here comes from a study of T cell responses to AZD1222 COVID-19 vaccine. Notes on the study in general: Females made up more of the donors, who were largely white British, and clonal diversity may have come out too low. Repertoire samples came only from after the peak T cell response. Just a handful of people given AZD1222 tested seropositive at baseline. Spike regions recognized by vaccine-associated CD4 TCRs spanned the protein, led by 160-218 and 743-854.

TCRdb keeps only in-frame clones here, not all; method: immunoSEQ multiplex PCR. This sample has 150,000 or so clones, with less than 90% found just once. The CDR3 contains 13 residues. Trimming cost V 7 bases and J 4 bases; bases outside gene matches: 3. Germline values: CDR1 SQVTM, CDR2 ANQGSEA. As for this clone: Its antigen remains unidentified.

The sample here was peripheral blood, taken on day 0 of AZD1222 vaccination. The receptor comes from an adult in good health. This chain uses TRBV29-1 with TRBJ2-3; 12 nucleotides agree with TRBD2. The CDR3 sequence is CSGSSGGADTQYF. DNA for the CDR3: TGCAGCGGATCTAGCGGGGGGGCAGATACGCAGTATTTT.